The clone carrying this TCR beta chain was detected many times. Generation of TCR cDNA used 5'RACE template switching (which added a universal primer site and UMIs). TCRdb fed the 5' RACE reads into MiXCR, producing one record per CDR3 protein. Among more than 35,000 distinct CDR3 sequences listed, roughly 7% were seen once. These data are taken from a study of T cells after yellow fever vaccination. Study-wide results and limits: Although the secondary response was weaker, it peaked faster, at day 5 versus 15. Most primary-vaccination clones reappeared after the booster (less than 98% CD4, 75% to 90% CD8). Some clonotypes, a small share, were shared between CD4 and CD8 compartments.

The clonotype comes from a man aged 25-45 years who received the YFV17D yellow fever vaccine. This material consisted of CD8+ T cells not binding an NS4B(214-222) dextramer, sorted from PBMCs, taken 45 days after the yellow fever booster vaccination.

CDR3 nucleotide sequence: TGTGCCAGCAGCTTAGAAGCGGGAGCCCTCTCCTACGAGCAGTACTTC. Its translation: CASSLEAGALSYEQYF. V and J are TRBV7-2 and TRBJ2-7; TRBD2 matches 8 bases. The germline V gene has CDR1 SGHTA and CDR2 FQGNSA. The CDR3 totals 16 residues. Trimming took 1 base from V and 0 from J; bases not matched to a gene: 5.